A single sample is the source of the 31 T cell receptor beta chains below, sequenced in a study of T cell responses to AZD1222 COVID-19 vaccine. Clones were read by immunoSEQ multiplex PCR, and TCRdb kept only the in-frame ones, dropping some. Of some 180,000 clones listed, roughly 90% are singletons. Source: peripheral blood, taken on day 0 of AZD1222 vaccination. The receptors derive from an adult in good health.

The chain links TRBV12-3 or TRBV12-4 to TRBJ1-1, with D possibly being TRBD1 (5 bases). V was pared by 6 bases and J by 10 bases, with 15 bases between. The CDR3 loop spans 12 amino acids. The CDR3 DNA reads TGTGCCAGCAGCCCGACAGAAAACGTAGCTTTCTTT. Translating it yields CASSPTENVAFF.

This clone was detected only once. DNA of the CDR3: TGCGCCAGCAGCCAAGCAAAGACAGCGATCTACGAGCAGTACTTC. It encodes CASSQAKTAIYEQYF. V is TRBV4-1 and J is TRBJ2-7; D perhaps matches TRBD1 (5 bases). Germline V gene lookup returns CDR1 MGHRA and CDR2 YSYEKL. The germline V and J ends were trimmed by 1 base and 3 bases, with 13 bases remaining between them. This CDR3 comprises 15 residues.

The genes are TRBV6-2 or TRBV6-3 and TRBJ2-7; the match to TRBD1 covers 10 bases. The CDR3 is 16 amino acids. V shed 5 bases and J 1 base; nucleotides not matched to a gene: 8. The germline gives CDR1 MNHEY, CDR2 SVGEGT. The CDR3 loop is CASSLWDRGLSYEQYF. The CDR3 DNA follows: TGTGCCAGCAGTCTGTGGGACAGGGGTTTATCCTACGAGCAGTACTTC.

The J gene is TRBJ1-3, the V gene TRBV27; 7 positions agree with TRBD1. Losses at the gene ends were 8 bases for V and 2 bases for J; bases not matched to a gene: 3. CDR3 length: 13 amino acids. Per the germline V gene, CDR1 is MNHEY and CDR2 is SMNVEV (reference sequence). CDR3 bases: TGTGCCAGCTATGACAGGGCTGGAAACACCATATATTTT. Its translation: CASYDRAGNTIYF.

This clone was observed once. The chain employs TRBV7-2 and TRBJ2-7, with 7 bases fitting TRBD1. Germline CDR1 and CDR2: SGHTA and FQGNSA. This CDR3 has 15 residues. Germline trimming cut 4 bases from V and 3 bases from J; bases unmatched to any gene: 9. CDR3 nucleotides: TGTGCCAGCAGCTCTCGACAGGGAAAAATCTACGAGCAGTACTTC. Encoded protein: CASSSRQGKIYEQYF.

The chain recombines TRBV6-1 with TRBJ2-2; D may match TRBD1 or TRBD2 (5 bases each). Germline V gene data show CDR1 as MNHNS and CDR2 as SASEGT. V lost 3 bases and J 8 bases, leaving 13 bases between the germline ends. The CDR3 runs 14 residues. The CDR3, as DNA: TGTGCCAGCAGTGATAGTTGGGGGATTGGGGAGCTGTTTTTT. Its protein product is CASSDSWGIGELFF.

The rearrangement joins TRBV18 to TRBJ1-1, with 7 bases that match TRBD1. This CDR3 region has 15 residues. In germline, CDR1 is KGHSH, CDR2 LQKENI. V trimming: 6 bases; J trimming: 0 bases; junction bases outside the gene matches: 7. The CDR3 region is CASSPVGGLNTEAFF. The CDR3 nucleotides are TGTGCCAGCTCCCCCGTAGGGGGCCTGAACACTGAAGCTTTCTTT. Filled out from reference TRBV18 and TRBJ1-1, the complete variable domain reads NAGVMQNPRHLVRRRGQEARLRCSPMKGHSHVYWYRQLPEEGLKFMVYLQKENIIDESGMPKERFSAEFPKEGPSILRIQQVVRGDSAAYFCASSPVGGLNTEAFFGQGTRLTVV.

This clone was detected only a few times. The chain carries TRBV7-9 and TRBJ2-7, with TRBD1 matching 9 bases. The V and J ends lost 4 bases and 6 bases, in that order; junction bases with no gene match: 10. Looked up from germline, CDR1 is SEHNR and CDR2 is FQNEAQ (reference sequence). This CDR3 has 15 amino acids. The CDR3 sequence is CASSSMTGGFVEQYF. CDR3 DNA: TGTGCCAGCAGCTCAATGACAGGGGGATTTGTCGAGCAGTACTTC.

V usage is TRBV18 and J usage is TRBJ1-5, with TRBD1 as a possible D gene (6 bases). The CDR3 totals 14 residues. Trimming shortened V by 3 bases and J by 5 bases, and 11 bases separated the two germline ends. Germline-derived CDR1 and CDR2 are KGHSH and LQKENI. CDR3 residues: CASSPTGRHQPQHF. In DNA form, the CDR3 reads TGTGCCAGCTCACCTACAGGGAGGCATCAGCCCCAGCATTTT.

The chain couples TRBV5-1 to TRBJ2-7; 7 bases fit TRBD1. The CDR3 consists of 13 residues. The V gene's germline CDR1 is SGHRS and CDR2 YFSETQ. V was clipped by 6 bases and J by 9 bases; unmatched bases: 12. The CDR3 is CASTSTGNERQYF. The DNA for the CDR3 is TGCGCCAGCACCTCGACAGGGAACGAGCGGCAGTACTTC.

This clone has only one observation. The chain employs TRBV15 and TRBJ1-5, with D unclear. The CDR3 loop spans 12 amino acids. Germline CDR1 is LNHNV and CDR2 is YYDKDF (reference sequence). V lost 2 bases to trimming and J lost 7 bases, with 6 bases between them. The CDR3 bases are TGTGCCACCAGCAGATCGGGGCAGCCCCAGCATTTT. This sequence encodes CATSRSGQPQHF.

This chain links TRBV3-1 (or the pseudogene TRBV3-2) with TRBJ2-1; the D is unclear. Germline CDR1 LGHDT, CDR2 YNNKEL (reference sequence). Deletions cut 6 bases from V and 2 bases from J, with 8 bases between. The CDR3 sequence is 13 residues long. The CDR3 protein is CASRDRTYNEQFF. The CDR3, as DNA: TGTGCCAGCAGGGACCGCACCTACAATGAGCAGTTCTTC.

The chain recombines TRBV3-1 (or the pseudogene TRBV3-2) with TRBJ2-3, with D possibly matching TRBD2 (6 bases). CDR3 size: 13 residues. Germline V gene sequence: CDR1 LGHDT, CDR2 YNNKEL (reference sequence). V gave up 1 base and J gave up 9 bases, with 11 bases separating them. CDR3 nucleotides: TGTGCCAGCAGCCAAGTGGGCGGGACGACGCAGTATTTT. Translating gives CASSQVGGTTQYF.

The rearrangement uses TRBV19 and TRBJ1-2; 7 nucleotides agree with TRBD1. V dropped 5 bases and J dropped 8; count of bases not matched to a gene: 8. The CDR3 consists of 13 residues. CDR1 and CDR2 (germline): LNHDA, SQIVND (reference sequence). This CDR3 reads CASSPDRVRGYTF. The CDR3 coding sequence is TGTGCCAGTAGTCCAGACAGGGTAAGAGGCTACACCTTC.

This sequence joins TRBV27 and TRBJ1-3; D not resolved. V was pared by 0 bases and J by 2 bases, with 8 bases between. The germline V gene encodes CDR1 MNHEY and CDR2 SMNVEV (reference sequence). CDR3 length: 15 residues. CDR3 in DNA: TGTGCCAGCAGTTTATCGTGGGCAGCTGGAAACACCATATATTTT. Its translation: CASSLSWAAGNTIYF.

The genes are TRBV27 and TRBJ2-1; 10 bases match TRBD2. The CDR3 has 14 amino acids. V trimming: 6 bases; J trimming: 6 bases; junction bases outside the gene matches: 5. Germline V lookup: CDR1 MNHEY, CDR2 SMNVEV (reference sequence). The CDR3 nucleotides are TGTGCCAGCAGACAGCGGGGGGGCCCCAATGAGCAGTTCTTC. Its protein product is CASRQRGGPNEQFF.

This CDR3 reads CASSGSRLAYNEQFF. The CDR3 region has the DNA TGCGCCAGCAGTGGGTCGCGACTAGCCTACAATGAGCAGTTCTTC. The chain couples TRBV10-2 to TRBJ2-1, with a possible D match to TRBD2 (6 bases). The CDR3 consists of 15 residues. V lost 4 bases and J 2 bases, leaving 12 bases between the germline ends. In germline, CDR1 is WSHSY, CDR2 SAAADI.

The chain is built from TRBV3-1 (or the pseudogene TRBV3-2) and TRBJ2-3; 11 bases are shared with TRBD2. Germline V lookup: CDR1 LGHDT, CDR2 YNNKEL (reference sequence). The V and J ends lost 4 bases and 2 bases, in that order; junction bases with no gene match: 5. This CDR3 spans 16 amino acids. The CDR3 DNA follows: TGTGCCAGCAGCCGCACGGGACTAGCGGACACAGATACGCAGTATTTT. It codes for CASSRTGLADTDTQYF.

The chain has TRBV6-5 and TRBJ2-7; D perhaps matches TRBD2 (5 bases). Between the trimmed V and J ends, which lost 6 bases and 2 bases, there was a span of 14 bases. CDR1 is MNHEY and CDR2 is SVGAGI in the germline V gene. The length of the CDR3 is 14 residues. CDR3 in DNA: TGTGCCAGCAGCTACAACCGAGGGACCTACGAGCAGTACTTC. It encodes CASSYNRGTYEQYF.

This clone occurred once. The chain uses TRBV3-1 (or the pseudogene TRBV3-2) and TRBJ2-5, with a weak D call TRBD2 (6 bases). Germline-derived CDR1 and CDR2 are LGHDT and YNNKEL (reference sequence). The CDR3 loop spans 14 amino acids. The V end was cut by 0 bases, the J end by 4 bases, with 9 bases between. The CDR3 here is CASSQDLGGETQYF. The CDR3 DNA follows: TGTGCCAGCAGCCAAGATCTCGGGGGAGAGACCCAGTACTTC.

This rearrangement joins TRBV18 to TRBJ1-2; no firm D call. Germline assignment: CDR1 KGHSH and CDR2 LQKENI. The length of the CDR3 is 15 residues. Trimming cost V 3 bases and J 8 bases, with 19 bases left between them. This CDR3 is CASSPPTSRLRGYTF. CDR3 nucleotide sequence: TGTGCCAGCTCACCCCCCACATCAAGACTTAGGGGCTACACCTTC.

V usage is TRBV5-1 and J usage is TRBJ2-3, with a weak D call TRBD1 (5 bases). The germline V gene has CDR1 SGHRS and CDR2 YFSETQ. V was cut by 6 bases and J by 4 bases, with 12 bases left in between. The length of the CDR3 is 13 residues. CDR3 nucleotides: TGCGCCAGCAAACAGGAAGTGGCAGATACGCAGTATTTT. Residues: CASKQEVADTQYF.

The CDR3 here is CASSKDTQSGNQPQHF. In DNA form, the CDR3 reads TGTGCCAGCAGTAAGGACACCCAATCGGGCAATCAGCCCCAGCATTTT. V and J are TRBV6-2 or TRBV6-3 and TRBJ1-5, with D perhaps matching TRBD1 (5 bases). CDR1 MNHEY and CDR2 SVGEGT come from the germline V gene. The CDR3 sequence is 16 residues long. V was cut by 5 bases and J by 2 bases, with 16 bases left in between.

CDR3 in amino acids: CASTQDRPKGTDTQYF. The CDR3, as DNA: TGTGCCAGCACTCAGGACAGACCTAAGGGCACAGATACGCAGTATTTT. V is TRBV7-8 and J is TRBJ2-3; tentative D call: TRBD1 (6 bases). Trimming pared 7 bases from V and 1 base from J, leaving 18 bases between. This CDR3 contains 16 residues. Per the germline V gene, CDR1 is SGHVS and CDR2 is FQNEAQ.

The chain combines TRBV18 with TRBJ2-3; the match to TRBD2 covers 12 bases. The CDR3 spans 16 residues. Trimming removed 4 bases from V and 2 bases from J; junction bases left unmatched: 4. Germline lookup yields CDR1 KGHSH and CDR2 LQKENI. CDR3 in amino acids: CASSLRTSGATDTQYF. As DNA, the CDR3 is TGTGCCAGCTCACTTAGGACTAGCGGGGCCACAGATACGCAGTATTTT.

V usage is TRBV19 and J usage is TRBJ1-5; D is perhaps TRBD1 (5 bases). The CDR3 covers 15 residues. Germline V gives CDR1 LNHDA, CDR2 SQIVND (reference sequence). Trimming stripped 8 bases from V and 0 bases from J, with 14 bases between. CDR3 residues: CASRRGVSSNQPQHF. The DNA of the CDR3 is TGTGCCAGTCGGCGGGGGGTGAGTAGCAATCAGCCCCAGCATTTT.

The rearrangement uses TRBV19 and TRBJ1-4, with a tentative D call TRBD1 (6 bases). The V gene's germline CDR1 is LNHDA and CDR2 SQIVND (reference sequence). The V end was cut by 1 base, the J end by 4 bases, with 10 bases between. CDR3 length: 15 amino acids. For the CDR3, the DNA is TGTGCCAGTAGTATAGGGACAGCCCTTAATGAAAAACTGTTTTTT. This translates into CASSIGTALNEKLFF. Together with reference TRBV19 and TRBJ1-4, the CDR3 gives the full variable domain: DGGITQSPKYLFRKEGQNVTLSCEQNLNHDAMYWYRQDPGQGLRLIYYSQIVNDFQKGDIAEGYSVSREKKESFPLTVTSAQKNPTAFYLCASSIGTALNEKLFFGSGTQLSVL.

The chain has TRBV6-5 and TRBJ2-7; D is possibly TRBD2 (5 bases). Trimming removed 4 bases from V and 6 bases from J, with 13 bases in between. The V gene's germline CDR1 is MNHEY and CDR2 SVGAGI. The CDR3 consists of 13 residues. Here the CDR3 DNA reads TGTGCCAGCAGTTTAGCACGGACTTTCGAGCAGTACTTC. It specifies CASSLARTFEQYF.

This clone was detected once. The chain links TRBV6-5 to TRBJ2-5, with 10 positions matching TRBD2. V lost 5 bases to trimming and J lost 4 bases; unmatched junction nucleotides: 7. This CDR3 has 15 amino acids. CDR1 MNHEY and CDR2 SVGAGI come from the germline V gene. The CDR3 DNA is TGTGCCAGCAGTAAGAGCGGGGGGGGGCGAGAGACCCAGTACTTC. Protein sequence: CASSKSGGGRETQYF.

This clone has only one observation. This chain joins TRBV28 and TRBJ1-2, with D possibly TRBD1 on 6 matching bases. This CDR3 contains 13 residues. V lost 7 bases, J lost 7 bases, and 16 bases lay in between. Germline V gene data show CDR1 as MDHEN and CDR2 as SYDVKM. DNA of the CDR3: TGTGCCAGCACTGCCCGGGGGGCTTTTGGCTACACCTTC. Translating gives CASTARGAFGYTF.

The chain recombines TRBV14 with TRBJ2-7, with unresolved D. V was trimmed by 4 bases and J by 3 bases, leaving 13 bases between them. Germline assignment: CDR1 SGHDN and CDR2 FVKESK. The CDR3 runs 14 residues. CDR3 region: CASSPLSRLYEQYF. CDR3 sequence (DNA): TGTGCCAGCAGCCCTCTTAGCCGCCTCTACGAGCAGTACTTC.